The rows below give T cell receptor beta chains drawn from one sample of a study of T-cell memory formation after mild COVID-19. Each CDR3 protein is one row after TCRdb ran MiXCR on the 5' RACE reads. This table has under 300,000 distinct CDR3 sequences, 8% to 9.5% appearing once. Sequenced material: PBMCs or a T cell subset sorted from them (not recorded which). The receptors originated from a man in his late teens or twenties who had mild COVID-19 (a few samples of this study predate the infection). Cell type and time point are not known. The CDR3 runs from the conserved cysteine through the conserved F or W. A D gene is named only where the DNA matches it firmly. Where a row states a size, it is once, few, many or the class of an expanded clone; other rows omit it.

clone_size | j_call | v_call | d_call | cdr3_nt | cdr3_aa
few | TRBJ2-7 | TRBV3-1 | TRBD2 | TGTGCCAGCAGCCACGCGGGGGGGCAGGACGAGCAGTACTTC | CASSHAGGQDEQYF
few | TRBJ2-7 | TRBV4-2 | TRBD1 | TGTGCCAGCAGCCAAGATCAATACGGACAGGGGGTCAACGAGCAGTACTTC | CASSQDQYGQGVNEQYF
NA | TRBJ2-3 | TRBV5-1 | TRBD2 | TGCGCCAGCAGCCCAGGGACTAGCGGGGGGGCCGTAGATACGCAGTATTTT | CASSPGTSGGAVDTQYF
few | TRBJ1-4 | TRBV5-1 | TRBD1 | TGCGCCAGCAGCACCGGGACAGCAGATGAAAAACTGTTTTTT | CASSTGTADEKLFF
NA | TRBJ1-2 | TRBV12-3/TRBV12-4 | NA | TGTGCCAGCAGTTACGACAGCACCTATGGCTACACCTTC | CASSYDSTYGYTF
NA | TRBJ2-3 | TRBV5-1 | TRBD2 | TGCGCCAGCAGCTGGGCCGGGACTAACTCAGATACGCAGTATTTT | CASSWAGTNSDTQYF
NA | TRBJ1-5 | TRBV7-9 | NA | TGTGCCAGCAGCCTTTGGAATCAGCCCCAGCATTTT | CASSLWNQPQHF
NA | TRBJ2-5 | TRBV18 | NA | TGTGCCAGCTCACCACCGACGTCGGAGACCCAGTACTTC | CASSPPTSETQYF
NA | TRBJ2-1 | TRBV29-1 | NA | TGCAGCGTGGGAGTGAGGGCGGGTGAGCAGTTCTTC | CSVGVRAGEQFF
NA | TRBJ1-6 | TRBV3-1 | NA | TGTGCCAGCAGCCAAAGACAGGAACTATCACCCCTCCACTTT | CASSQRQELSPLHF
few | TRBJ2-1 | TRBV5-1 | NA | TGCGCCAGCAGCCCGACGGTGGGGCGGTACAATGAGCAGTTCTTC | CASSPTVGRYNEQFF
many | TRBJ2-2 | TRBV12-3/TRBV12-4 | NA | TGTGCCAGCAGTTTAGGGCAGGTTGGATTGGGCGGGGAGCTGTTTTTT | CASSLGQVGLGGELFF
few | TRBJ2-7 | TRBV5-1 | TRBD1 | TGCGCCAGCGGAGTAGGACAGGCCTCCTACGAGCAGTACTTC | CASGVGQASYEQYF
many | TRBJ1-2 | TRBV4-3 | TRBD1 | TGCGCCAGCAGCCGCGACAGGGGGCTAAGCTATGGCTACACCTTC | CASSRDRGLSYGYTF
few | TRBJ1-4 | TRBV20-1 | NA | TGCAGTGCTAGAAAAGATGACAGTCCGAATGAAAAACTGTTTTTT | CSARKDDSPNEKLFF
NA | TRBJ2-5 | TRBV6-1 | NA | TGTGCCAGCAGTGAAGGGACTCGCCAATTTCCCCAGTACTTC | CASSEGTRQFPQYF
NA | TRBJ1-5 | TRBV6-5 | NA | TGTGCCAGCTCTGAGCGAAGCAATCAGCCCCAGCATTTT | CASSERSNQPQHF
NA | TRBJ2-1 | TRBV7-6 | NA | TGTGCCAGCAGTCGACTAGTGGGGTACAATGAGCAGTTCTTC | CASSRLVGYNEQFF
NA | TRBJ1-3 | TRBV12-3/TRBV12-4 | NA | TGTGCCAGCAGTATATCAGGGGGAAACACCATATATTTT | CASSISGGNTIYF
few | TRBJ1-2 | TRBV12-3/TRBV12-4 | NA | TGTGCCAGCAGTTCTACTAATTCAGAGATTCCTAACTATGGCTACACCTTC | CASSSTNSEIPNYGYTF
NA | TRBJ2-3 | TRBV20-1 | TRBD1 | TGCAGTGGGGACAGGGGAACAGATACGCAGTATTTT | CSGDRGTDTQYF
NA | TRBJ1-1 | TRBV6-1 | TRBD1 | TGTGCCAGCAGTTTATACTCGGGACAGTTGAACACTGAAGCTTTCTTT | CASSLYSGQLNTEAFF
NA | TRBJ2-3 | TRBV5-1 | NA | TGCGCCAGCAGCCCGGGGAGGCTAGCCCTCACAGATACGCAGTATTTT | CASSPGRLALTDTQYF
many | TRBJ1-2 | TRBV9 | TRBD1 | TGTGCCAGCAGCGCTTGGACAGGGAGAGGCTACACCTTC | CASSAWTGRGYTF
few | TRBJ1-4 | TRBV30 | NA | TGTGCCTGGAGTGGCCGTCTGGGGGGGCTCAGAGAAGAAAAACTGTTTTTT | CAWSGRLGGLREEKLFF
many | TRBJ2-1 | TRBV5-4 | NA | TGTGCCAGCAGCTTTGAGGGCGGGGGCCCCTCGGCTGAGCAGTTCTTC | CASSFEGGGPSAEQFF
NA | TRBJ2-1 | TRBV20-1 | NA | TGCAGTGGAACCGGGGCCCGAGGGAATGAGCAGTTCTTC | CSGTGARGNEQFF
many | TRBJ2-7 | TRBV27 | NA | TGTGCCAGCAGTTTATACAGGAACTACGAGCAGTACTTC | CASSLYRNYEQYF
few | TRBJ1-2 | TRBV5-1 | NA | TGCGCCAGCAGCTTGGGTCCAGATGGCTACACCTTC | CASSLGPDGYTF
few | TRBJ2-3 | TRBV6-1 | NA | TGTGCCAGCAGTGTCCAGGGTTCGTTAGATACGCAGTATTTT | CASSVQGSLDTQYF
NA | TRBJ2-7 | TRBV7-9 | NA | TGTGCCGGGGGCCCCGGGCCACATGCGGACGAGCAGTACTTC | CAGGPGPHADEQYF
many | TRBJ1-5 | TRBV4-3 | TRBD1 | TGCGCCAGCAGCATACGACAGGGCGATCAGCCCCAGCATTTT | CASSIRQGDQPQHF
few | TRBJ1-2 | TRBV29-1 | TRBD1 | TGCAGCGTTGAACGTGTTTACAGGGGGAACTATGGCTACACCTTC | CSVERVYRGNYGYTF
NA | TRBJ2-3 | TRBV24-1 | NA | TGTGCCACCAGTGATTCGTTCGGGACTGGAAGTGGTACGCAGTATTTT | CATSDSFGTGSGTQYF
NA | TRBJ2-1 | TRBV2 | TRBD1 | TGTGCCAGCAGCCGACAGGGGCGGAATGAGCAGTTCTTC | CASSRQGRNEQFF
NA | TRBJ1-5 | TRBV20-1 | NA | TGCAGTGCCCTCAAAACCTCCCCAGAGCAGCCCCAGCATTTT | CSALKTSPEQPQHF
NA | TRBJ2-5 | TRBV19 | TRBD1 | TGTGCCAGTACCCCCGTGGGGCAGGGGGCGAAAGAGACCCAGTACTTC | CASTPVGQGAKETQYF
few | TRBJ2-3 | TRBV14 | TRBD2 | TGTGCCAGCAGCTTTCTAGCGGGGACCCACACAGATACGCAGTATTTT | CASSFLAGTHTDTQYF
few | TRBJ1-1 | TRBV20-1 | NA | TGCAGTGCTAAGACGGTGAACACTGAAGCTTTCTTT | CSAKTVNTEAFF
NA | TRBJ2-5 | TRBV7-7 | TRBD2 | TGTGCTAGCAGCTTAGCGGGGGGGCTGGGGACCCAGTACTTC | CASSLAGGLGTQYF
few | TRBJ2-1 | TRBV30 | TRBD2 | TGTGCCTGGGGACTAGCGGCCTACAATGAGCAGTTCTTC | CAWGLAAYNEQFF
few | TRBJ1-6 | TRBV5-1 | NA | TGCGCCAGCAGCTCGAACCGGTGGGTCCGCTATAATTCACCCCTCCACTTT | CASSSNRWVRYNSPLHF
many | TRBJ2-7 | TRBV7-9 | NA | TGTGCCAGCAGCTTAATAGCCGAGCAGTACTTC | CASSLIAEQYF
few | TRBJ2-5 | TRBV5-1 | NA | TGCGCCAGCAGCCTTACGACTAGGGAGACCCAGTACTTC | CASSLTTRETQYF
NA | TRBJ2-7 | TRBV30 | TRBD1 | TGTGCCTGGAGTGTACCCCGGGACAGGGTCCTTGTGCACTTC | CAWSVPRDRVLVHF
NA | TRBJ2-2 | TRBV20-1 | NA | TGCAGTGCTTGTGCCGCGAACACCGGGGAGCTGTTTTTT | CSACAANTGELFF
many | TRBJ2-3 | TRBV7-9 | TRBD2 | TGTGCCAGCCTCCGGGACTACGGCACAGATACGCAGTATTTT | CASLRDYGTDTQYF
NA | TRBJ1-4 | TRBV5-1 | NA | TGCGCCAGCAGCTTGCGCCCAGAGGCTAATGAAAAACTGTTTTTT | CASSLRPEANEKLFF
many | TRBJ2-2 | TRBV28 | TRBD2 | TGTGCCAGCAGATTAGCGGGGGCGAACACCGGGGAGCTGTTTTTT | CASRLAGANTGELFF
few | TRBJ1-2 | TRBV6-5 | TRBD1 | TGTGCCAGCAGTTACGGGCAGGGGGGCGGCTACACCTTC | CASSYGQGGGYTF
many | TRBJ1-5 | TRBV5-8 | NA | TGTGCCAGCAGTCGGGGGGCTAATCAGCCCCAGCATTTT | CASSRGANQPQHF
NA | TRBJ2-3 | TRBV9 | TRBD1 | TGTGCCAGCAGCGTGGGACAGTTAGGCACAGATACGCAGTATTTT | CASSVGQLGTDTQYF